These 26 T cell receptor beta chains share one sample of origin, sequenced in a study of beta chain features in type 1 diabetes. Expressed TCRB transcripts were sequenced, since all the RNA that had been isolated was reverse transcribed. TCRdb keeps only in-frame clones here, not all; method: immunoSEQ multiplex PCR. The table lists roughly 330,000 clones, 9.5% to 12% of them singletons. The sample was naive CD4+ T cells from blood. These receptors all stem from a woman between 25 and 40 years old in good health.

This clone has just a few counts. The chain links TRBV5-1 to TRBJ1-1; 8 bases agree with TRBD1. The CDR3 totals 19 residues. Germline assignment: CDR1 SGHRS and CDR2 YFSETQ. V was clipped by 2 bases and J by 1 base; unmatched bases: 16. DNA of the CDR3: TGCGCCAGCAGCTTACTAAGGGACAGGTCACTCCACCAGAACACTGAAGCTTTCTTT. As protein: CASSLLRDRSLHQNTEAFF.

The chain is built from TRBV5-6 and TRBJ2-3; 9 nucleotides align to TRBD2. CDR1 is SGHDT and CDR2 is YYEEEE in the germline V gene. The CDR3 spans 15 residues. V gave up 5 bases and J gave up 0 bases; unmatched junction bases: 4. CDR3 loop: CASRRTSGSTDTQYF. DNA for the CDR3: TGTGCCAGCAGAAGAACTAGCGGGAGCACAGATACGCAGTATTTT.

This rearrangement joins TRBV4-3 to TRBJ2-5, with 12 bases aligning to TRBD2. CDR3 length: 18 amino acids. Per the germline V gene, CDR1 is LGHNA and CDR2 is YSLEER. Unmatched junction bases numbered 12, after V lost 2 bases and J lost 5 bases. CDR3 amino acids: CASSQTSPLAGGIETQYF. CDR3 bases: TGCGCCAGCAGCCAAACCTCCCCACTAGCGGGAGGAATCGAGACCCAGTACTTC.

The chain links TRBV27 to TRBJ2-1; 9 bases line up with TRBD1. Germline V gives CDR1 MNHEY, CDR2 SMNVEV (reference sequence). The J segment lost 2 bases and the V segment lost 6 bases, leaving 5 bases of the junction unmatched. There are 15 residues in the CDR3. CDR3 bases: TGTGCCAGCAGCCATGACAGGGGGGCCTACAATGAGCAGTTCTTC. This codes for CASSHDRGAYNEQFF.

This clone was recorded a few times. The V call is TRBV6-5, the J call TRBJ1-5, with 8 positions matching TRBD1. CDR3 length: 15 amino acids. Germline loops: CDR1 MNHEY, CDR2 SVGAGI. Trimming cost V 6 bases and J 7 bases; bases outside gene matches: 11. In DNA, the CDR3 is TGTGCCAGCAGAACGAACAGGGGGTCACGGCAGCCCCAGCATTTT. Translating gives CASRTNRGSRQPQHF.

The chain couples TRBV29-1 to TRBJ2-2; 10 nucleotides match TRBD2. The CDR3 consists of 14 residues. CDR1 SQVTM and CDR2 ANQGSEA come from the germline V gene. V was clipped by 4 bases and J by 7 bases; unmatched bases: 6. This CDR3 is CSVALAGAFGELFF. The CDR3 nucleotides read TGCAGCGTTGCCCTAGCGGGAGCGTTCGGGGAGCTGTTTTTT.

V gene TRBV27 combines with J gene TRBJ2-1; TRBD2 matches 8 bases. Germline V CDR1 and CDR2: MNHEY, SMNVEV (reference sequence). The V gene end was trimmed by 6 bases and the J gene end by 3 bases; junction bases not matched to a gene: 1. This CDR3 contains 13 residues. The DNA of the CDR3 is TGTGCCAGCAGCGGGAGGGGCTACAATGAGCAGTTCTTC. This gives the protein CASSGRGYNEQFF.

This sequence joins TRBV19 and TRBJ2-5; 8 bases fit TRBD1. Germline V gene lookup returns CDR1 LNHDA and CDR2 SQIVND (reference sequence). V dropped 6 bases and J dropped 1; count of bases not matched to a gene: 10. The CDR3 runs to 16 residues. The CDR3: CASSPAGGDFQETQYF. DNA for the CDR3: TGTGCCAGTAGCCCCGCAGGGGGCGATTTCCAAGAGACCCAGTACTTC.

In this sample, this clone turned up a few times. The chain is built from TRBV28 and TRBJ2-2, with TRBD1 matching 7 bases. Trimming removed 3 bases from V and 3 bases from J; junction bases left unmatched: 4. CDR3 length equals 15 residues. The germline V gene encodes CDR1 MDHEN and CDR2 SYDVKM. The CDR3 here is CASSFPGTDTGELFF. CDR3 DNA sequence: TGTGCCAGCAGTTTTCCCGGGACAGACACCGGGGAGCTGTTTTTT.

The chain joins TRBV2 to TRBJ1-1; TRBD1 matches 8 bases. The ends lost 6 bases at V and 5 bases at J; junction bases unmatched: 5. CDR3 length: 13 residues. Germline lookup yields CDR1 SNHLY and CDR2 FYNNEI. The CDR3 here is CASSPGGGTEAFF. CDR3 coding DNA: TGTGCCAGCAGCCCAGGGGGCGGGACTGAAGCTTTCTTT. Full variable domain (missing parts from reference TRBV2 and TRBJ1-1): EPEVTQTPSHQVTQMGQEVILRCVPISNHLYFYWYRQILGQKVEFLVSFYNNEISEKSEIFDDQFSVERPDGSNFTLKIRSTKLEDSAMYFCASSPGGGTEAFFGQGTRLTVV.

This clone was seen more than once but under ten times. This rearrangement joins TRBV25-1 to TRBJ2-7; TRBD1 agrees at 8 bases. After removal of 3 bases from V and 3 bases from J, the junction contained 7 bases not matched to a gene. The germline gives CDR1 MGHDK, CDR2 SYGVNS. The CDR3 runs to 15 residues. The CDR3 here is CASSERTGTSYEQYF. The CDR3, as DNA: TGTGCCAGCAGTGAGAGGACAGGGACGAGCTACGAGCAGTACTTC.

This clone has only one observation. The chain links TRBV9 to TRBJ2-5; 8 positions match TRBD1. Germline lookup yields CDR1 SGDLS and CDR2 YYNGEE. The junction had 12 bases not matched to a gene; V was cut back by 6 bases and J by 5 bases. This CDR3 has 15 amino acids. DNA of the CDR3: TGTGCCAGCACCAGAAGGGCAGGGGGCGAGGAGACCCAGTACTTC. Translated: CASTRRAGGEETQYF.

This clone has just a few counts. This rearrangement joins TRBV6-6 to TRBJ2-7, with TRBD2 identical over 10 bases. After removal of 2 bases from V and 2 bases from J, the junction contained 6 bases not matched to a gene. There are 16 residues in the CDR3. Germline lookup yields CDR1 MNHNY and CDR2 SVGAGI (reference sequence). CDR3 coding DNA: TGTGCCAGCAGTTACCGGAGGACTAGCGGTACCTACGAGCAGTACTTC. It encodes CASSYRRTSGTYEQYF.

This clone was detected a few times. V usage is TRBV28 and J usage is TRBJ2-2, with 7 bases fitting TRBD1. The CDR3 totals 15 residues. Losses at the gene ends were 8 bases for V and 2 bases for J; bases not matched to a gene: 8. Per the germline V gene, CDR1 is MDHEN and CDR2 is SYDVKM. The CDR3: CASGTGTDNTGELFF. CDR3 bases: TGTGCCAGCGGGACCGGGACAGACAACACCGGGGAGCTGTTTTTT.

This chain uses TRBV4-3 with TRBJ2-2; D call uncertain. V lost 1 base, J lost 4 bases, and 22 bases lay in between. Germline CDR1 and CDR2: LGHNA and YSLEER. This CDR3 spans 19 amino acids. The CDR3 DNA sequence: TGCGCCAGCAGCCAAGTGGCATATCACAGACGGTTGGCCACCGGGGAGCTGTTTTTT. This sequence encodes CASSQVAYHRRLATGELFF.

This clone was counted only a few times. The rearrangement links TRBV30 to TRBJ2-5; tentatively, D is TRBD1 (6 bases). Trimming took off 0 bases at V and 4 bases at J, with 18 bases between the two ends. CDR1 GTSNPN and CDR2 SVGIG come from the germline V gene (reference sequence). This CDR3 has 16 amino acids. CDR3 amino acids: CAWSVGFKGVRETQYF. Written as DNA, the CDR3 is TGTGCCTGGAGTGTGGGGTTCAAGGGGGTACGAGAGACCCAGTACTTC.

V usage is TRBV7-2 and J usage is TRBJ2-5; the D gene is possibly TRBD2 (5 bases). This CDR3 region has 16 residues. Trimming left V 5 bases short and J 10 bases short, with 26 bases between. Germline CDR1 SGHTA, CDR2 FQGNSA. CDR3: CASSLDSHEGAEGQYF. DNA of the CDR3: TGTGCCAGCAGCCTAGACTCACATGAGGGCGCAGAGGGCCAGTACTTC.

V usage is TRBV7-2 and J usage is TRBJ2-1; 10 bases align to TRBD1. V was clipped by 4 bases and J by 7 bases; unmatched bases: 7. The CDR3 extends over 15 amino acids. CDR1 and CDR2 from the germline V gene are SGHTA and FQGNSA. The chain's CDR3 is CASSSRDRGDNEQFF. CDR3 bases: TGTGCCAGCAGCTCCCGGGACAGGGGAGATAATGAGCAGTTCTTC. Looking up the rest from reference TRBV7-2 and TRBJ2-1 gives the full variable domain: GAGVSQSPSNKVTEKGKDVELRCDPISGHTALYWYRQSLGQGLEFLIYFQGNSAPDKSGLPSDRFSAERTGGSVSTLTIQRTQQEDSAVYLCASSSRDRGDNEQFFGPGTRLTVL.

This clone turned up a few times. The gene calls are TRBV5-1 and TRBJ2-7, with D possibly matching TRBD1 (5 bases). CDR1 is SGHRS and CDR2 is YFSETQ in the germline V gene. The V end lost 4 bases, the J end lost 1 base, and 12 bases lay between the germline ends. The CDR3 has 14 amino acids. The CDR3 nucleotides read TGCGCCAGCAGCCCCCGGACACAGTCCTACGAGCAGTACTTC. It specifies CASSPRTQSYEQYF.

The CDR3 protein is CASSGMTSGTYNEQFF. The CDR3 DNA reads TGTGCCAGCAGCGGCATGACTAGCGGGACTTACAATGAGCAGTTCTTC. This chain links TRBV5-8 with TRBJ2-1, with 11 nucleotides matching TRBD2. This CDR3 is built from 16 residues. V lost 4 bases and J lost 4; bases outside the gene matches: 7. Germline CDR1 and CDR2: SGHTS and YDEGEE.

CDR3 sequence: CASSLLVDDYEQYF. CDR3 sequence (DNA): TGTGCCAGCAGCCTCCTTGTAGATGACTACGAGCAGTACTTC. The J gene is TRBJ2-7, the V gene TRBV28; D is unclear. Germline CDR1 MDHEN, CDR2 SYDVKM. The CDR3 runs 14 residues. Between the trimmed V and J ends, which lost 6 bases and 3 bases, there was a span of 15 bases. Full variable domain (outside the CDR3, taken from reference TRBV28 and TRBJ2-7): DVKVTQSSRYLVKRTGEKVFLECVQDMDHENMFWYRQDPGLGLRLIYFSYDVKMKEKGDIPEGYSVSREKKERFSLILESASTNQTSMYLCASSLLVDDYEQYFGPGTRLTVT.

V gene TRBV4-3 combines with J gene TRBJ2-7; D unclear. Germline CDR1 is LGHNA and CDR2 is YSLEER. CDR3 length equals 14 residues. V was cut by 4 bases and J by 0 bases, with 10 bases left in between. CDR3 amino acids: CASSRQTGSYEQYF. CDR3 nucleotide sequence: TGCGCCAGCAGCCGCCAGACTGGCTCCTACGAGCAGTACTTC.

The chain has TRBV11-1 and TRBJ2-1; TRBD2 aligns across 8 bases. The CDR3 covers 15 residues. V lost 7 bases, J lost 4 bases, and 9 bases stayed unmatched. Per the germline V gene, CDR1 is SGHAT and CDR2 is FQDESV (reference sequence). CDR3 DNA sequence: TGTGCCAGCAAACCCAGGCTAGCGGGTTACAATGAGCAGTTCTTC. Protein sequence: CASKPRLAGYNEQFF.

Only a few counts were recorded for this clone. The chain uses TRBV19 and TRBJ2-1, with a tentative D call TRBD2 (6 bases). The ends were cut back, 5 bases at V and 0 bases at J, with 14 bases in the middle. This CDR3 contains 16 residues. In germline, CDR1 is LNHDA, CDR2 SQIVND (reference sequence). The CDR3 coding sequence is TGTGCCAGTAGTTTTGTCCGGGGGAGCTCCTACAATGAGCAGTTCTTC. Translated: CASSFVRGSSYNEQFF.

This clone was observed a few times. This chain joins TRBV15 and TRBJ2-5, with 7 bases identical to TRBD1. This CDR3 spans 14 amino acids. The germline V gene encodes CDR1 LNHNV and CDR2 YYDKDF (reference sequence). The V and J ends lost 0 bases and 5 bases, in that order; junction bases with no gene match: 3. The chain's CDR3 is CATSRDYRGETQYF. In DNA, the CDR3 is TGTGCCACCAGCAGAGACTACAGGGGTGAGACCCAGTACTTC.

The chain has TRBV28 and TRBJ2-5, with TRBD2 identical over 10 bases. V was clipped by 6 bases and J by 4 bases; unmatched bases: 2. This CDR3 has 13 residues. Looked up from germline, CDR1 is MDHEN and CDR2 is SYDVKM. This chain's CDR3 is CASRRLAGETQYF. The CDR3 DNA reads TGTGCCAGCAGAAGACTAGCGGGAGAGACCCAGTACTTC.